This is a list of T cell receptor beta chains from one sample in a study of neurological immune-mediated disorders. MiXCR was run by TCRdb on the 5' RACE reads, yielding one entry per CDR3 protein. The top ten hold approximately 3% of the sample, which has roughly 90,000 distinct CDR3 sequences, 3% to 4% seen once. Input material: PBMCs. These TCRs come from a woman aged 45-65 years with multiple sclerosis. Both conserved end residues are part of each CDR3. The order of the fields is clone size, D gene, V gene, J gene, CDR3 DNA, CDR3 protein. The D gene is left open where the match is weak. Expanded clones get a size class; other rows say once, few or many, or leave the size out.

clone_size: many
d_call: -
v_call: TRBV20-1
j_call: TRBJ2-1
cdr3_nt: TGCAGTGCTTCCGACGGGGCCCGCTACAATGAGCAGTTCTTC
cdr3_aa: CSASDGARYNEQFF

clone_size: many
d_call: -
v_call: TRBV19
j_call: TRBJ2-1
cdr3_nt: TGTGCCAGTAGTACCCAGTGGGGGCGAGATTACAATGAGCAGTTCTTC
cdr3_aa: CASSTQWGRDYNEQFF

clone_size: few
d_call: TRBD2
v_call: TRBV13
j_call: TRBJ2-7
cdr3_nt: TGTGCCAGCAGCTCCGGCCCCCGGTTAGCGGGGTCCTACGAGCAGTACTTC
cdr3_aa: CASSSGPRLAGSYEQYF

clone_size: many
d_call: -
v_call: TRBV6-2/TRBV6-3
j_call: TRBJ2-7
cdr3_nt: TGTGCCAGCAGAGAAATGGGGAAGTACGAGCAGTACTTC
cdr3_aa: CASREMGKYEQYF

clone_size: many
d_call: -
v_call: TRBV20-1
j_call: TRBJ2-2
cdr3_nt: TGCAGTGCTAGATCGACCGGGACAAAGAACACCGGGGAGCTGTTTTTT
cdr3_aa: CSARSTGTKNTGELFF

clone_size: many
d_call: -
v_call: TRBV7-2
j_call: TRBJ2-7
cdr3_nt: TGTGCCAGCAGCTTTATCAGCCACGAGCAGTACTTC
cdr3_aa: CASSFISHEQYF

clone_size: many
d_call: -
v_call: TRBV29-1
j_call: TRBJ1-1
cdr3_nt: TGCAGCGTTGCACAGGTCATGAACACTGAAGCTTTCTTT
cdr3_aa: CSVAQVMNTEAFF

clone_size: many
d_call: -
v_call: TRBV5-4
j_call: TRBJ1-1
cdr3_nt: TGTGCCAGCAGCAAGGGACTTGGGAACACTGAAGCTTTCTTT
cdr3_aa: CASSKGLGNTEAFF

clone_size: few
d_call: TRBD2
v_call: TRBV7-2
j_call: TRBJ2-3
cdr3_nt: TGTGCCAGCAGTTCCGACTTTGCGGGGGGGTTAGGAGATACGCAGTATTTT
cdr3_aa: CASSSDFAGGLGDTQYF

clone_size: many
d_call: -
v_call: TRBV2
j_call: TRBJ2-5
cdr3_nt: TGTGCCAGCAGTCAAAATCGTGGGTTGGAGGCCCAGTACTTC
cdr3_aa: CASSQNRGLEAQYF

clone_size: -
d_call: -
v_call: TRBV5-1
j_call: TRBJ2-3
cdr3_nt: TGCGCCAGCAGCTTGGATCGTAGCACAGATACGCAGTATTTT
cdr3_aa: CASSLDRSTDTQYF

clone_size: many
d_call: -
v_call: TRBV6-5
j_call: TRBJ1-1
cdr3_nt: TGTGCCAGCAGTTACTCTTCAAACACTGAAGCTTTCTTT
cdr3_aa: CASSYSSNTEAFF

clone_size: many
d_call: TRBD2
v_call: TRBV10-3
j_call: TRBJ2-5
cdr3_nt: TGTGCCATCAGTGAGTCTAGCGGGGTCGGACCGGAGACCCAGTACTTC
cdr3_aa: CAISESSGVGPETQYF

clone_size: few
d_call: -
v_call: TRBV10-3
j_call: TRBJ2-7
cdr3_nt: TGTGCCATCAGAGACTCTAACCCTGGTACCTACGAGCAGTACTTC
cdr3_aa: CAIRDSNPGTYEQYF

clone_size: many
d_call: TRBD2
v_call: TRBV10-2
j_call: TRBJ2-2
cdr3_nt: TGCGCCAGCAGTGATTGGACTAGCGGGGGGGCGGTGTATACCGGGGAGCTGTTTTTT
cdr3_aa: CASSDWTSGGAVYTGELFF

clone_size: medium-sized
d_call: -
v_call: TRBV20-1
j_call: TRBJ1-5
cdr3_nt: TGCAGTGCTAATAGGGGGGTTCAGCCCCAGCATTTT
cdr3_aa: CSANRGVQPQHF

clone_size: many
d_call: TRBD1
v_call: TRBV20-1
j_call: TRBJ1-4
cdr3_nt: TGCAGTGCTGGTCCCGGGACAGGGTCAGGGGAAAAACTGTTTTTT
cdr3_aa: CSAGPGTGSGEKLFF

clone_size: many
d_call: TRBD1
v_call: TRBV5-1
j_call: TRBJ2-7
cdr3_nt: TGCGCCAGCAGCCCCCGACAGGGGTACGAGCAGTACTTC
cdr3_aa: CASSPRQGYEQYF

clone_size: few
d_call: -
v_call: TRBV3-1
j_call: TRBJ1-1
cdr3_nt: TGTGACAGCAGCAAGAGCGGCACTGAAGCTTTCTTT
cdr3_aa: CDSSKSGTEAFF

clone_size: many
d_call: -
v_call: TRBV5-4
j_call: TRBJ2-5
cdr3_nt: TGTGCCAGCAGCTTGCCCGTAGAGAAAGAGACCCAGTACTTC
cdr3_aa: CASSLPVEKETQYF

clone_size: many
d_call: -
v_call: TRBV5-1
j_call: TRBJ1-1
cdr3_nt: TGCGCCAGCAGCTTGGAACATAACACTGAAGCTTTCTTT
cdr3_aa: CASSLEHNTEAFF

clone_size: many
d_call: -
v_call: TRBV20-1
j_call: TRBJ2-3
cdr3_nt: TGCAGTGCTAGGCGATCCGGGAGTTCAGATACGCAGTATTTT
cdr3_aa: CSARRSGSSDTQYF